A single sample gave rise to the 26 T cell receptor beta chains below, sequenced in a study of early T cells in non-severe SARS-CoV-2 infection (dated by TCRdb to about 2021). Library preparation was by 5' RACE. Reads for this sample came from a NextSeq 500. Using fastp trimming at Q25 and MiXCR clonotype assembly, TCRdb reanalyzed the public sequencing data and kept in-frame beta chains. Under each unique CDR3 protein, matching rows form one entry showing the most common genes and DNA. The sample includes tens of thousands of distinct CDR3 sequences, with roughly 5.2% observed a single time. In total, the top ten clones hold 20% to 25% of the sample. Sequencing used whole blood. Receptors were obtained from an adult who was a healthcare worker with PCR-confirmed SARS-CoV-2 infection or an uninfected control (not recorded which).

V usage is TRBV6-2 or TRBV6-3 and J usage is TRBJ2-1; TRBD2 matches 11 bases. The CDR3 extends over 14 amino acids. Unmatched junction bases numbered 2, after V lost 7 bases and J lost 3 bases. CDR1 is MNHEY, CDR2 SVGEGT, per germline. In nucleotides, the CDR3 is TGTGCCAGCAAACTAGCGGGGGACTACAATGAGCAGTTCTTC. Its translation: CASKLAGDYNEQFF.

This clonotype came up many times. The chain is built from TRBV5-6 and TRBJ2-7; 7 bases are a match to TRBD1. The CDR3 sequence is 15 residues long. Trimming took 2 bases from V and 3 from J; bases not matched to a gene: 8. CDR1 SGHDT and CDR2 YYEEEE come from the germline V gene. The CDR3 coding sequence is TGTGCCAGCAGCTTTCTGGGGGACAGCAACTACGAGCAGTACTTC. As protein: CASSFLGDSNYEQYF.

This clonotype has more than one count but fewer than ten. The rearrangement joins TRBV11-2 to TRBJ2-7, with 11 bases fitting TRBD2. The junction had 9 bases not matched to a gene; V was cut back by 2 bases and J by 3 bases. The CDR3 covers 17 residues. Germline V gene sequence: CDR1 SGHAT, CDR2 FQNNGV. The CDR3 nucleotides are TGTGCCAGCAGCTTAAATCATCGACTAGCGGGACTCTACGAGCAGTACTTC. As protein: CASSLNHRLAGLYEQYF.

This clonotype was counted many times. The chain joins TRBV5-1 to TRBJ2-1, with 11 bases that match TRBD2. CDR3 size: 15 residues. J was trimmed by 7 bases and V by 3 bases; bases with no gene match: 6. CDR1 SGHRS and CDR2 YFSETQ come from the germline V gene. The CDR3 loop is CASSSLAGVENEQFF. The CDR3 DNA reads TGCGCCAGCAGCTCACTAGCGGGAGTGGAGAATGAGCAGTTCTTC.

In this sample, this clonotype turned up many times. This chain uses TRBV19 with TRBJ2-7, with 7 bases that match TRBD1. CDR3 length equals 15 residues. CDR1 and CDR2 from the germline V gene are LNHDA and SQIVND (reference sequence). V lost 5 bases, J lost 2 bases, and 9 bases stayed unmatched. CDR3 in amino acids: CASSPSRDRPYEQYF. For the CDR3, the DNA is TGTGCCAGTAGTCCGTCCCGGGACAGACCCTACGAGCAGTACTTC.

The table lists this clonotype with many counts. The chain uses TRBV3-1 and TRBJ1-2, with D hard to call. CDR3 size: 14 residues. V was trimmed by 2 bases and J by 6 bases, leaving 13 bases between them. Germline lookup yields CDR1 LGHDT and CDR2 YNNKEL (reference sequence). CDR3 DNA: TGTGCCAGCAGCCAAAATCTCGGTGGTAATGGCTACACCTTC. It translates to CASSQNLGGNGYTF.

This clonotype was recorded at least ten times. V and J are TRBV7-6 and TRBJ2-7, with unresolved D. CDR1 and CDR2 (germline): SGHVS, FNYEAQ. V gave up 1 base and J gave up 2 bases, with 12 bases separating them. CDR3 length equals 15 residues. The CDR3 spells CASSLVSGRTYEQYF. CDR3 DNA: TGTGCCAGCAGCTTAGTATCAGGTAGAACCTACGAGCAGTACTTC.

This clonotype appeared many times. The rearrangement joins TRBV2 to TRBJ1-5, with D unresolved. The germline CDR1 and CDR2 sequences are SNHLY and FYNNEI. The CDR3 has 12 amino acids. Deletions cut 0 bases from V and 9 bases from J, with 6 bases between. CDR3 amino acids: CASSEAAGPQHF. The CDR3 region has the DNA TGTGCCAGCAGTGAAGCCGCGGGGCCCCAGCATTTT.

This clonotype was seen a few times. V is TRBV2 and J is TRBJ1-5; TRBD1 matches 8 bases. The CDR3 contains 14 residues. The J segment lost 1 base and the V segment lost 8 bases, leaving 4 bases of the junction unmatched. Germline V gene sequence: CDR1 SNHLY, CDR2 FYNNEI. Here the CDR3 DNA reads TGTGCCAGCGGAGGACAGGGAAGCAATCAGCCCCAGCATTTT. Encoded protein: CASGGQGSNQPQHF.

This clonotype was counted at least ten times. The chain has TRBV12-3 or TRBV12-4 and TRBJ1-3; D is possibly TRBD1 (5 bases). The V end lost 6 bases, the J end lost 2 bases, and 17 bases lay between the germline ends. The CDR3 consists of 16 residues. The CDR3 DNA reads TGTGCCAGCAGCCCTCCCCAGGGTTTCGCTGGAAACACCATATATTTT. Residues: CASSPPQGFAGNTIYF.

This clonotype was found many times. This chain links TRBV12-3 or TRBV12-4 with TRBJ2-1, with a weak D call TRBD1 (6 bases). CDR3 length equals 17 residues. V was trimmed by 6 bases and J by 6 bases, leaving 24 bases between them. As DNA, the CDR3 is TGTGCCAGCAGCCCCCTCTTGGACAGCTTACAACCCAATGAGCAGTTCTTC. Amino acids: CASSPLLDSLQPNEQFF.

This chain joins TRBV6-1 and TRBJ1-6; no clear D. Looked up from germline, CDR1 is MNHNS and CDR2 is SASEGT. Trimming removed 0 bases from V and 10 bases from J, with 7 bases in between. This CDR3 has 13 residues. The CDR3 is CASSEALRSPLHF. For the CDR3, the DNA is TGTGCCAGCAGTGAAGCGCTTCGCTCACCCCTCCACTTT.

This clonotype was detected ten times or more. V usage is TRBV27 and J usage is TRBJ2-7, with D possibly TRBD1 on 5 matching bases. Germline CDR1 and CDR2: MNHEY and SMNVEV (reference sequence). Trimming left V 4 bases short and J 0 bases short, with 13 bases between. This CDR3 contains 15 residues. The CDR3 reads CASSSSGRASYEQYF. CDR3 nucleotide sequence: TGTGCCAGCAGTTCCTCTGGCAGGGCCTCCTACGAGCAGTACTTC.

This clonotype was recorded many times. The chain joins TRBV14 to TRBJ2-2; 8 nucleotides line up with TRBD1. The J segment lost 4 bases and the V segment lost 0 bases, leaving 4 bases of the junction unmatched. Germline CDR1 reads SGHDN; CDR2 reads FVKESK. The CDR3 consists of 16 residues. The CDR3 spells CASSQEQGVFTGELFF. In DNA form, the CDR3 reads TGTGCCAGCAGCCAAGAACAGGGGGTGTTCACCGGGGAGCTGTTTTTT. Full variable domain (rest looked up from reference TRBV14 and TRBJ2-2): EAGVTQFPSHSVIEKGQTVTLRCDPISGHDNLYWYRRVMGKEIKFLLHFVKESKQDESGMPNNRFLAERTGGTYSTLKVQPAELEDSGVYFCASSQEQGVFTGELFFGEGSRLTVL.

This clonotype turned up a few times. The chain couples TRBV20-1 to TRBJ2-7, with 11 bases aligning to TRBD1. CDR1 and CDR2 (germline): DFQATT, SNEGSKA (reference sequence). The CDR3 is 15 amino acids. Trimming cost V 2 bases and J 9 bases; bases outside gene matches: 12. This chain's CDR3 is CSARRDRGTLDGQYF. The CDR3 region has the DNA TGCAGTGCTAGACGGGACAGGGGGACTTTGGACGGGCAGTACTTC.

About this clonotype itself: A much larger clone lies one base from this, so it may be a read error. The rearrangement joins TRBV30 to TRBJ2-6; 9 bases are shared with TRBD1. The trim removed 8 bases at V and 0 bases at J, leaving 5 bases unmatched. CDR1 GTSNPN and CDR2 SVGIG come from the germline V gene (reference sequence). The CDR3 has 15 residues. The CDR3 region is CAGGQGGSGANVLTF. The CDR3 region has the DNA TGTGCCGGGGGACAGGGAGGCTCTGGGGCCAACGTCCTGACTTTC.

This clonotype occurred a few times. This rearrangement joins TRBV7-2 to TRBJ2-2, with D perhaps given as TRBD1 or TRBD2 (5 bases each). V dropped 4 bases and J dropped 0 bases, with 12 bases sitting between them. CDR3 length: 16 amino acids. Germline V gene sequence: CDR1 SGHTA, CDR2 FQGNSA. The CDR3 loop is CASSSYGTTNTGELFF. CDR3 bases: TGTGCCAGCAGCTCCTACGGGACGACGAACACCGGGGAGCTGTTTTTT.

This clonotype was detected ten times or more. CDR3 region: CASSPGTTDTQYF. The CDR3 nucleotides are TGTGCCAGCAGCCCCGGAACCACAGATACGCAGTATTTT. V and J are TRBV5-4 and TRBJ2-3; D unresolved. The CDR3 runs to 13 residues. Deletions cut 4 bases from V and 2 bases from J, with 8 bases between. CDR1 and CDR2 (germline): SGHNT, YYREEE (reference sequence). The full variable domain, completed using reference TRBV5-4 and TRBJ2-3, is ETGVTQSPTHLIKTRGQQVTLRCSSQSGHNTVSWYQQALGQGPQFIFQYYREEENGRGNFPPRFSGLQFPNYSSELNVNALELDDSALYLCASSPGTTDTQYFGPGTRLTVL.

In its sample, this clonotype was seen many times. V usage is TRBV12-3 or TRBV12-4 and J usage is TRBJ2-2; D is unresolved. The CDR3 loop spans 11 amino acids. Trimming pared 6 bases from V and 6 bases from J, leaving 5 bases between. The CDR3 region is CASSRAGELFF. In DNA form, the CDR3 reads TGTGCCAGCAGCCGGGCCGGGGAGCTGTTTTTT.

This clonotype was seen at least ten times. The V and J genes are TRBV7-9 and TRBJ2-6; D is unclear. Trimming shortened V by 5 bases and J by 0 bases, and 8 bases separated the two germline ends. Germline V gene data show CDR1 as SEHNR and CDR2 as FQNEAQ (reference sequence). The CDR3 is made up of 15 amino acids. The CDR3 DNA follows: TGTGCCAGCAGCCACACAAGCTCTGGGGCCAACGTCCTGACTTTC. Translated: CASSHTSSGANVLTF.

This clonotype has at least ten counts. The chain links TRBV10-3 to TRBJ2-5; no firm D call. CDR1 and CDR2 from the germline V gene are ENHRY and SYGVKD. The CDR3 is 13 residues long. The CDR3 loop reads CAVQTPPGETQYF. In DNA, the CDR3 is TGTGCAGTCCAAACCCCCCCCGGGGAGACCCAGTACTTC.

This clonotype has a count of ten or more. CDR3 residues: CASSNGDEQFF. CDR3 sequence (DNA): TGTGCCAGCAGTAACGGGGATGAGCAGTTCTTC. The V gene is TRBV6-2 or TRBV6-3, the J gene TRBJ2-1; D perhaps matches TRBD2 (5 bases). V lost 5 bases to trimming and J lost 8 bases, with 7 bases between them. Germline V CDR1 and CDR2: MNHEY, SVGEGT. The CDR3 runs to 11 residues.

This clonotype came up a few times. J is TRBJ2-7 and V is TRBV6-2 or TRBV6-3; D unresolved. The CDR3 extends over 13 amino acids. CDR1 and CDR2 (germline): MNHEY, SVGEGT. Between the trimmed V and J ends, which lost 8 bases and 3 bases, there was a span of 14 bases. In DNA form, the CDR3 reads TGTGCCAGCGGCGGCGCCCTTTACTACGAGCAGTACTTC. Translating gives CASGGALYYEQYF.

This clonotype came up a few times. The gene calls are TRBV13 and TRBJ2-3; either TRBD1 or TRBD2 may fit D (5 bases each). The CDR3 length is 14 residues. The V gene lost 4 bases and the J gene lost 2 bases, with 10 bases spanning the gap. Germline CDR1 is PRHDT and CDR2 is FYEKMQ (reference sequence). CDR3 in amino acids: CASSSRGDTDTQYF. The DNA for the CDR3 is TGTGCCAGCAGCTCCAGAGGGGACACAGATACGCAGTATTTT.

Many counts were recorded for this clonotype. The chain has TRBV4-2 and TRBJ2-1; the D is unclear. Germline V gene sequence: CDR1 LGHNA, CDR2 YNFKEQ. The V end lost 3 bases, the J end lost 4 bases, and 7 bases lay between the germline ends. This CDR3 has 13 residues. This CDR3 is CASSQDEYNEQFF. CDR3 coding DNA: TGTGCCAGCAGCCAGGACGAATACAATGAGCAGTTCTTC.

In this sample, this clonotype turned up many times. This chain uses TRBV7-6 with TRBJ1-4; tentatively, D is TRBD1 (5 bases). V was clipped by 4 bases and J by 5 bases, with 14 bases between them. Germline CDR1 reads SGHVS; CDR2 reads FNYEAQ. This CDR3 has 15 residues. The CDR3 bases are TGTGCCAGCAGCTATGGGACGGATTTCAATGAAAAACTGTTTTTT. Translation: CASSYGTDFNEKLFF.